The 3 T cell receptor beta chains given below trace back to one sample, sequenced in a study of cytomegalovirus exposure and HLA in healthy donors (dated by TCRdb to the late 2010s). The library was prepared using the immunoSEQ multiplex PCR assay. The multiplex PCR relied on a mix of 60 forward primers for TCR Vbeta segments and 13 reverse primers for TCR Jbeta segments. TCRdb holds this immuneACCESS table with in-frame rearrangements only. Some clones are missing; in checked studies, unresolved V genes explain under half, and the rest has no known cause. This sample is represented by approximately 140,000 clones; around 81% of them were singletons. Of the sample, approximately 7% is held by the ten largest clones. The sequencing input was PBMCs. Source of these receptors: a man in his forties in good health and CMV-seropositive.

A single count supports this clone. The V gene is TRBV12-5, the J gene TRBJ2-5; 7 bases fit TRBD2. After removal of 9 bases from V and 1 base from J, the junction contained 11 bases not matched to a gene. CDR1 is LGHNT, CDR2 FRNRAP, per germline. This CDR3 contains 15 residues. CDR3 loop: CASYHPSGTQETQYF. CDR3 DNA: TGTGCTAGCTACCATCCTAGCGGAACCCAAGAGACCCAGTACTTC.

CDR3 DNA: TGTGCCAGCTCCTTGATTAAGGGGCAGAAAACCTACGAGCAGTACTTC. Amino acid sequence: CASSLIKGQKTYEQYF. The V call is TRBV18, the J call TRBJ2-7; D possibly corresponds to TRBD1 (5 bases). The V and J ends lost 6 bases and 2 bases respectively, with 20 bases between them. Germline CDR1 and CDR2: KGHSH and LQKENI. The CDR3 covers 16 residues.

CDR3 sequence (DNA): TGTGCCAGCAGTCTCACTGAGACAGGGGCCCCCTACAATGAGCAGTTCTTC. Protein product: CASSLTETGAPYNEQFF. J is TRBJ2-1 and V is TRBV27; 8 bases map to TRBD1. The V gene end was trimmed by 5 bases and the J gene end by 2 bases; junction bases not matched to a gene: 11. The germline CDR1 and CDR2 sequences are MNHEY and SMNVEV (reference sequence). The CDR3 is 17 amino acids.